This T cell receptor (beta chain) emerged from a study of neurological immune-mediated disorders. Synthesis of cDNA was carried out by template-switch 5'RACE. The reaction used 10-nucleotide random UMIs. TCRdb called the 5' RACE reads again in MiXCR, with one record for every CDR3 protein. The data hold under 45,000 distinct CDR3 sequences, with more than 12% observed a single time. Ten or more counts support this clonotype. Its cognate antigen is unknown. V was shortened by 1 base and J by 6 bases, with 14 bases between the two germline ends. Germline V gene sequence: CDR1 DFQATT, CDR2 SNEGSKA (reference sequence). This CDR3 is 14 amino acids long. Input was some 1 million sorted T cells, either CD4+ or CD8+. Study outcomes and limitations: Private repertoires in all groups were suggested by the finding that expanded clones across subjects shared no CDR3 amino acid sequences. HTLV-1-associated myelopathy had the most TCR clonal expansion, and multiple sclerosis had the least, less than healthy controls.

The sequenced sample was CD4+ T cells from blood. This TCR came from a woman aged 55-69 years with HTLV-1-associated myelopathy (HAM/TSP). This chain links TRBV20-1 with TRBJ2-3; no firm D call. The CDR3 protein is CSARAETVVDTQYF. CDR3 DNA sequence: TGCAGTGCTAGAGCAGAGACCGTGGTGGATACGCAGTATTTT.